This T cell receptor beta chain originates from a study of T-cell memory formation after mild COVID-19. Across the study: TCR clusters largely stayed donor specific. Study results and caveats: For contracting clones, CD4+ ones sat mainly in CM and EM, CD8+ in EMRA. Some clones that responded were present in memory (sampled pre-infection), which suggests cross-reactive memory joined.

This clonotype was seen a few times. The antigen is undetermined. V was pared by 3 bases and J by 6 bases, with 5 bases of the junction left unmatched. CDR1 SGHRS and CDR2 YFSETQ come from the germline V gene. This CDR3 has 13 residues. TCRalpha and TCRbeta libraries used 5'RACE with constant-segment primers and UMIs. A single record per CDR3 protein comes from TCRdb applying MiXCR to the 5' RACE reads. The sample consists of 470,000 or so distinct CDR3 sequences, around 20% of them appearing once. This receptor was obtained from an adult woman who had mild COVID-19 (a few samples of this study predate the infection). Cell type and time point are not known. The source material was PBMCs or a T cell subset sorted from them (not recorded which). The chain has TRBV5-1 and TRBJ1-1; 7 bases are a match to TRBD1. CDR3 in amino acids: CASSSTGSSEAFF. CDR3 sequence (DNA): TGCGCCAGCAGCTCGACAGGGTCCTCTGAAGCTTTCTTT.